This TCR beta chain was captured by sequencing in a study of T cell clones after liver transplantation. Measured with immunoSEQ multiplex PCR; TCRdb has only the in-frame clones, and not every one. The data show 9,800 or so clones, with 72% seen just once and approximately 23% held by the top ten. Germline assignment: CDR1 SNHLY and CDR2 FYNNEI. The CDR3 sequence is 15 residues long. The V segment lost 7 bases and the J segment 2 bases; nucleotides outside the gene matches: 7. This rearrangement joins TRBV2 to TRBJ1-3, with 8 bases identical to TRBD1. The sequences come from CD8+ T cells from blood, collected at the approximately 15-month timepoint. The TCR was taken from a human patient who received a liver transplant. The T cells may partly be graft donor cells. CDR3 bases: TGTGCCAGCAATACTCAGGGGGCCGCTGGAAACACCATATATTTT. Protein sequence: CASNTQGAAGNTIYF.